The sequence of this TCR beta chain was determined in a study of cytomegalovirus exposure and HLA in healthy donors. Notes on the study in general: In a later analysis, V- and J-gene trimming of beta chains associated with a DCLRE1C missense variant, replicated independently.

For this clone: Its antigen is not identified.

PCR was performed using 60 Vbeta and 13 Jbeta primers. In the authors' methods: Unique TCR beta chains totaled roughly 80 million in a later count, with around 11 million of them shared. Assay: immunoSEQ multiplex PCR; the TCRdb copy retains only in-frame clones and omits some. V, J and clone size derive from that table, while D and trimming were established from the DNA sequence. The table records about 150,000 clones, about 84% of them present only once. This CDR3 comprises 13 residues. The germline V and J ends were trimmed by 2 bases and 4 bases, with 8 bases remaining between them. The germline V gene encodes CDR1 LGHNT and CDR2 FRNRAP.

The specimen was PBMCs. This chain connects TRBV12-5 to TRBJ1-1; a weak D match, TRBD1 (5 bases). The sequence was obtained from a man aged 18 to 29 in good health and CMV-seronegative. The CDR3 here is CASGLTGGTEAFF. Here the CDR3 DNA reads TGTGCTAGTGGTTTGACCGGGGGCACTGAAGCTTTCTTT.